The subject of this entry is one T cell receptor beta chain. Its antigen is unidentified. The data derive from a study of cytomegalovirus exposure and HLA in healthy donors. Study context: HLA-typed donors were the source of about 85 million unique TCRs, which an early data release held.

The study's findings and limits: By a later analysis, the bulk of CMV-associated TCR beta chains appeared HLA-restricted.

Both 60 Vbeta primers and 13 Jbeta primers went into the PCR. Only in-frame clones appear in the TCRdb table, and some are missing; sequencing was by immunoSEQ multiplex PCR. The table has some 86,000 clones, about 66% seen once. The sequencing sample was made of PBMCs. The TCR was taken from a young man in good health and CMV-seronegative.

CDR3 DNA: TGTGCCAGCAGTCGGGGGACAGGGTTCTCCTACGAGCAGTACTTC. Protein sequence: CASSRGTGFSYEQYF. The chain links TRBV9 to TRBJ2-7; 9 positions agree with TRBD1. CDR1 is SGDLS and CDR2 is YYNGEE in the germline V gene. The CDR3 is 15 amino acids. The V segment lost 5 bases and the J segment 0 bases; nucleotides outside the gene matches: 6.